The T cell receptor (beta chain) under discussion was sequenced for a study of a mutant IDH1 vaccine in newly diagnosed glioma. On the study more broadly: Standard pretreatment was either radiotherapy, temozolomide, or, for most, radiochemotherapy with temozolomide.

V lost 3 bases, J lost 7 bases, and 11 bases stayed unmatched. In germline, CDR1 is SGHTA, CDR2 FQGNSA. This CDR3 has 17 residues. This sample's time point: week 35, safety follow-up. Vaccine doses each comprised 300 ug of mutant IDH1 20-mer peptide, with topical imiquimod. Those who donated had recent WHO grade 3 or 4 IDH1-mutant, ATRX-lost astrocytomas. TCRdb keeps only in-frame clones here, not all; method: immunoSEQ multiplex PCR. The sample holds tens of thousands of clones, approximately 80% seen once. A note on this clone: Its matching antigen is unknown.

This chain connects TRBV7-2 to TRBJ2-2, with 10 bases that match TRBD1. The receptor was isolated from a man aged 35 to 55 with glioma. Specimen: PBMCs, collected from a glioma patient whose treatment included an IDH1 peptide vaccine. Here the CDR3 reads CASSLSVDRGGRGELFF. In DNA, the CDR3 is TGTGCCAGCAGCTTGAGCGTGGACAGGGGGGGGCGCGGGGAGCTGTTTTTT.